This record covers a single T cell receptor beta chain. The antigen remains undetermined. This same CDR3 is encoded by further DNA sequences in the sample. These data come from a study of shared clonotypes between healthy human individuals. Notes on the study in general: Only blood underwent sampling, and tissue repertoires likely differ.

Over several immunoSEQ plates, each subset's genomic DNA was distributed in even portions. The table came from immunoSEQ multiplex PCR; TCRdb's copy has only in-frame clones and leaves some out. In the table there are over 1.4 million clones, around 97% of which are singletons. CDR3 length: 13 amino acids. The V end was cut by 1 base, the J end by 4 bases, with 8 bases between. CDR1 is GTSNPN, CDR2 SVGIG, per germline (reference sequence). The donors were all Caucasian adults (living in Nashville, Tennessee). Naive CD45RA+ and memory CD45RA-negative subsets were split from CD4+ cells. The sample comprised naive CD4+ T cells sorted from blood. This sample's subset: CD45RA+ positively selected. This receptor was obtained from a man aged 25 to 40 in good health. The rearrangement joins TRBV30 to TRBJ1-5; D remains unclear. The CDR3 is CAWSGQDNQPQHF. The CDR3 region has the DNA TGTGCCTGGAGTGGGCAGGATAATCAGCCCCAGCATTTT. The variable domain in full, with the rest retrieved from reference TRBV30 and TRBJ1-5, is SQTIHQWPATLVQPVGSPLSLECTVEGTSNPNLYWYRQAAGRGLQLLFYSVGIGQISSEVPQNLSASRPQDRQFILSSKKLLLSDSGFYLCAWSGQDNQPQHFGDGTRLSIL.